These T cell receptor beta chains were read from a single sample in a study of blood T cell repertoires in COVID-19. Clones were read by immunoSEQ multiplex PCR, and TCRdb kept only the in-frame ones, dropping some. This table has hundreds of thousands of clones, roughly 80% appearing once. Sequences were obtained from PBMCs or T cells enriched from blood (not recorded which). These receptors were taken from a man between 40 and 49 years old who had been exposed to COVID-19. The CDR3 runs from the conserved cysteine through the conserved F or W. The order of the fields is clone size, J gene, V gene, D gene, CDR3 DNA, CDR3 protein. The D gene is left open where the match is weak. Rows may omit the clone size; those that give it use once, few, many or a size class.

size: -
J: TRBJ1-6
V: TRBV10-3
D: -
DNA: TGTGCCACCTCGAATGAGGGTCCTCTCCACTTT
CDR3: CATSNEGPLHF

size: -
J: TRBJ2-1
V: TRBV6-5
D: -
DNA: TGTGCCAGCAGTTACTATCGGGAGCAGTTCTTC
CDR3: CASSYYREQFF

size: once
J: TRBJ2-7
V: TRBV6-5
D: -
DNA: TGTGCCAGCAGTTCTGGGACTTCCCGGGGTTACGAGCAGTACTTC
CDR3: CASSSGTSRGYEQYF

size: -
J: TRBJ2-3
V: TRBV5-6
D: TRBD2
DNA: TGTGCCAGCAGCTCGCGTCCCGGGACTAGCGGGATGGGGGATACGCAGTATTTT
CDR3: CASSSRPGTSGMGDTQYF

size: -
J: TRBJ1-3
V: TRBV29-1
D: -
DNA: TGCAGCGGAGGCTCGGACACCATATATTTT
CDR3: CSGGSDTIYF

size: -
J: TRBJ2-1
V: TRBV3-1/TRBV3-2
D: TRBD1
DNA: TGTGCCAGCAGCCCACCGGGACAGGGGGCGATGAATGAGCAGTTCTTC
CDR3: CASSPPGQGAMNEQFF

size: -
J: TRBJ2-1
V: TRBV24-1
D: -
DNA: TGTGCCACCCGGGCTGCGGGTGTGGATGAGCAGTTCTTC
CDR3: CATRAAGVDEQFF

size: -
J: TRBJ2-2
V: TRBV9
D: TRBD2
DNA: TGTGCCAGCACACCTCTCGGGACTAGGTCGACCGGGGAGCTGTTTTTT
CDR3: CASTPLGTRSTGELFF

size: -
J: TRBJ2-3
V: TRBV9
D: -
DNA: TGTGCCAGCAGCGTAGGGCTTATGAGCACAGATACGCAGTATTTT
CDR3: CASSVGLMSTDTQYF

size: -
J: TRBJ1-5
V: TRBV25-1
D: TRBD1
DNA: TGTGCCAGCAGTGGACAGGGAGTCAATCAGCCCCAGCATTTT
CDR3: CASSGQGVNQPQHF

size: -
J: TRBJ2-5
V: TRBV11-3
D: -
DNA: TGTGCCAGCAGCTCGACAAATCTAGCGCAAGAGACCCAGTACTTC
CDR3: CASSSTNLAQETQYF

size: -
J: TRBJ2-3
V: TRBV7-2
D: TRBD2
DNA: TGTGCCAGCAGCTTAGTTGTTCGTGGACTAGAAACAGATACGCAGTATTTT
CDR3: CASSLVVRGLETDTQYF

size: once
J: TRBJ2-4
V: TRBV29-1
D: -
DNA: TGCAGCTCTCTCTACAAAAACATTCAGTACTTC
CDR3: CSSLYKNIQYF

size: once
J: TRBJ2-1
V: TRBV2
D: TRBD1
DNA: TGTGCCAGCAGCCGGGACAGGGGGCGCGGTGAGCAGTTCTTC
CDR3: CASSRDRGRGEQFF

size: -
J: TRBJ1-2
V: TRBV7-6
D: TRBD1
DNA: TGTGCCATAAGACTGGGACAGAACTATGGCTACACCTTC
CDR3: CAIRLGQNYGYTF

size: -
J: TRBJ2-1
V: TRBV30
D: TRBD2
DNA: TGTGCCTGGAGTGCCGGGACTAGCGGGACCTCAATGGGGTTCTTC
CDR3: CAWSAGTSGTSMGFF

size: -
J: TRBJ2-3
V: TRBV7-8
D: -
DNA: TGTGCCAGCAGCAGAGGGTCCGGGCTCGGCACAGATACGCAGTATTTT
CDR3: CASSRGSGLGTDTQYF

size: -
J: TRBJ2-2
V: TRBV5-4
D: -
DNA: TGTGCCAGCAGCTACCAGGGGAGGGTGGCCGGGGAGCTGTTTTTT
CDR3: CASSYQGRVAGELFF

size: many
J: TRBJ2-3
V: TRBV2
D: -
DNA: TGTGCCAGCAGTGAAGAGGCCCGAGCGGGAGATACGCAGTATTTT
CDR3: CASSEEARAGDTQYF

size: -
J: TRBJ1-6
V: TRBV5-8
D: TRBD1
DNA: TGTGCCAGCAGCTTGGAGGCAGGGGGCCAGAGCTCCTATAATTCACCCCTCCACTTT
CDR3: CASSLEAGGQSSYNSPLHF

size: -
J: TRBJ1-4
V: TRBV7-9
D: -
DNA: TGTGCCAGCAGCTTACAGGGTCCTGAAAAACTGTTTTTT
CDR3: CASSLQGPEKLFF

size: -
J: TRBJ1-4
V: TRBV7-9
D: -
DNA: TGTGCCAGCAGCCTAGTCGTGCGGACAACTAATGAAAAACTGTTTTTT
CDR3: CASSLVVRTTNEKLFF

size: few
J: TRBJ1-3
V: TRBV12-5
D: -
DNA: TGTGCTAGTGGTTTGGGACAGGCTTCGGGCTCTGGAAACACCATATATTTT
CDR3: CASGLGQASGSGNTIYF

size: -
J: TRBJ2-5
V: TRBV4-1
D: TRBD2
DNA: TGCGCCAGCAGCCCTGGACTAGCGGGAGTTGGAGAGACCCAGTACTTC
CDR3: CASSPGLAGVGETQYF

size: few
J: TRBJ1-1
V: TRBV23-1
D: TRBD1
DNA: TGCGCCAGCAGTCAAAACAGGACAGGGTTGACAAGGGATACTGAAGCTTTCTTT
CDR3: CASSQNRTGLTRDTEAFF

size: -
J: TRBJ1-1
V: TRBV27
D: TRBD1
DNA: TGTGCCAGCAGTATACAGGGGGACCCTGAAGCTTTCTTT
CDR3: CASSIQGDPEAFF

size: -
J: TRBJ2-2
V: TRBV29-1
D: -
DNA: TGCATAGTCCAAAACACCGGGGAGCTGTTTTTT
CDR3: CIVQNTGELFF

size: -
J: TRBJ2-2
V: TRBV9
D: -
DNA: TGTGCCAGCAGCGTAGGCCCCGGCGGCGGGGAGCTGTTTTTT
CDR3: CASSVGPGGGELFF

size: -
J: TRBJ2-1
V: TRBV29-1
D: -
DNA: TGCAGCGTTGAAGCGCGGGAAGACAATGAGCAGTTCTTC
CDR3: CSVEAREDNEQFF

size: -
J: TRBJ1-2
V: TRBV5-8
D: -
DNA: TGTGCCAGCAGCTCCCTCTCGGGAGGCTACACCTTC
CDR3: CASSSLSGGYTF

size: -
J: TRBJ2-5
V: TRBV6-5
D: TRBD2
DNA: TGTGCCAGCAGTTACCGGTCTAGCGGCACGAAAGAGACCCAGTACTTC
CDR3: CASSYRSSGTKETQYF

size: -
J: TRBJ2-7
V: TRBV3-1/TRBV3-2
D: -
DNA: TGTGCCAGCAGCCAAGATACTAGCTCCTACGAGCAGTACTTC
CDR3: CASSQDTSSYEQYF

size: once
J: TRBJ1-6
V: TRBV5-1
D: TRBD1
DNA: TGCGCCAGCAGCCCTTGGACAGGGAATTCACCCCTCCACTTT
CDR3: CASSPWTGNSPLHF

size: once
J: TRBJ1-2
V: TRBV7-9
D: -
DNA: TGTGCCAGCAGCTTAGGGCAGGTCATTGGCTACACCTTC
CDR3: CASSLGQVIGYTF

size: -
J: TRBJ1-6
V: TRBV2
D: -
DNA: TGTGCCAGCAACCCGGGACAAATTTATAATTCACCCCTCCACTTT
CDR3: CASNPGQIYNSPLHF

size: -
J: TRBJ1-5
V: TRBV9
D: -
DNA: TGTGCCAGCAGCGTAGCTGGGCTGTTAAATCAGCCCCAGCATTTT
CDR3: CASSVAGLLNQPQHF